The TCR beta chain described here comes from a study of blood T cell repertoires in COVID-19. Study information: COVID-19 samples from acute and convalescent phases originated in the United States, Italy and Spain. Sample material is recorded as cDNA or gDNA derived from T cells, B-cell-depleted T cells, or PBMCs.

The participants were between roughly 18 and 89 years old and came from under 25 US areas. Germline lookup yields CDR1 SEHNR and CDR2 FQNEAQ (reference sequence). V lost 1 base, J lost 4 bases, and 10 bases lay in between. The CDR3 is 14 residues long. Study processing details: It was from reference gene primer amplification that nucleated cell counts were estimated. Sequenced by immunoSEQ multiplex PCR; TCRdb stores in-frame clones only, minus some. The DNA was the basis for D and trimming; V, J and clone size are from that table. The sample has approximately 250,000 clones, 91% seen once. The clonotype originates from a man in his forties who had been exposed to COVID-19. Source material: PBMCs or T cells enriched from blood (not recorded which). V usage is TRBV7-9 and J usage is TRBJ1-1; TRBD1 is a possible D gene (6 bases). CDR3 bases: TGTGCCAGCAGCTTAGGACAGGCAGGCACTGAAGCTTTCTTT. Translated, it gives CASSLGQAGTEAFF.